These 12 T cell receptor beta chains share one sample of origin, sequenced in a study of control samples from healthy donors and cancer patients. Clones were sequenced by immunoSEQ multiplex PCR, and TCRdb holds only the in-frame ones, with some missing. Of roughly 120,000 clones listed, 88% are singletons. Sequenced sample: blood. Every receptor here comes from a woman between 65 and 79 years old in good health.

The V and J genes are TRBV18 and TRBJ1-3, with 8 bases lining up with TRBD1. V lost 0 bases and J lost 7; bases outside the gene matches: 14. The germline V gene encodes CDR1 KGHSH and CDR2 LQKENI. The CDR3 is 18 residues long. Written as DNA, the CDR3 is TGTGCCAGCTCACCACCGTCCTTGGCAGGGGGCTTCGGTAACACCATATATTTT. Translated: CASSPPSLAGGFGNTIYF.

The CDR3 DNA is TGCGCCAAGGGTCGGGGGCAGGGTGGCAATCAGCCCCAGCATTTT. This sequence encodes CAKGRGQGGNQPQHF. The chain is built from TRBV4-3 and TRBJ1-5; maybe TRBD1 (6 bases). Germline lookup yields CDR1 LGHNA and CDR2 YSLEER. The CDR3 totals 15 residues. V dropped 10 bases and J dropped 2 bases, with 18 bases sitting between them.

With regard to this clone: The sample contains more than one DNA sequence encoding this CDR3. J is TRBJ2-2 and V is TRBV11-2; 7 nucleotides agree with TRBD2. V was clipped by 0 bases and J by 0 bases; unmatched bases: 7. The CDR3 loop spans 18 amino acids. Germline V lookup: CDR1 SGHAT, CDR2 FQNNGV. The CDR3 bases are TGTGCCAGCAGCTTAGATTTGGGGCGGGGGACGAACACCGGGGAGCTGTTTTTT. Its translation is CASSLDLGRGTNTGELFF.

The chain couples TRBV9 to TRBJ1-2, with D maybe TRBD1 (6 bases). Germline values: CDR1 SGDLS, CDR2 YYNGEE. With 0 bases removed from V and 2 bases from J, the gap between germline ends came to 8 bases. There are 14 residues in the CDR3. CDR3 DNA: TGTGCCAGCAGCGTAGTAGGACAGAACTATGGCTACACCTTC. Amino acids: CASSVVGQNYGYTF.

This chain uses TRBV2 with TRBJ2-4, with D unresolved. The CDR3 is 17 amino acids. The germline V and J ends were trimmed by 3 bases and 0 bases, with 15 bases remaining between them. Germline V lookup: CDR1 SNHLY, CDR2 FYNNEI. The CDR3 here is CASSEGRSPLAKNIQYF. Here the CDR3 DNA reads TGTGCCAGCAGTGAGGGCAGGAGTCCACTAGCCAAAAACATTCAGTACTTC.

This rearrangement joins TRBV2 to TRBJ1-5; D gene uncertain. This CDR3 spans 14 amino acids. Germline V CDR1 and CDR2: SNHLY, FYNNEI. Trimming took 3 bases from V and 9 from J, leaving 15 bases between them. The DNA for the CDR3 is TGTGCCAGCAGTGAGGCCCGGTGGGCCGGGCCCCAGCATTTT. Protein product: CASSEARWAGPQHF.

The rearrangement links TRBV5-1 to TRBJ1-2; TRBD1 might be the D (6 bases). Germline CDR1 reads SGHRS; CDR2 reads YFSETQ. The length of the CDR3 is 12 residues. V dropped 0 bases and J dropped 6 bases, with 6 bases sitting between them. The CDR3 DNA is TGCGCCAGCAGCTTGGCAGGGGATGGCTACACCTTC. Protein product: CASSLAGDGYTF.

This chain uses TRBV5-1 with TRBJ1-3, with 7 bases lining up with TRBD1. CDR1 is SGHRS, CDR2 YFSETQ, per germline. The CDR3 is 14 amino acids. The J segment lost 8 bases and the V segment lost 2 bases, leaving 7 bases of the junction unmatched. For the CDR3, the DNA is TGCGCCAGCAGCTTTACAGGGGCGGGAGACACCATATATTTT. Its protein product is CASSFTGAGDTIYF.

The chain joins TRBV19 to TRBJ2-5; D unresolved. The germline V and J ends were trimmed by 3 bases and 2 bases, with 10 bases remaining between them. From germline, CDR1 is LNHDA and CDR2 SQIVND (reference sequence). The CDR3 extends over 14 amino acids. The CDR3 reads CASSMGFTQETQYF. The CDR3 DNA is TGTGCCAGTAGTATGGGTTTTACGCAAGAGACCCAGTACTTC. Complete variable domain (other parts from reference TRBV19 and TRBJ2-5): DGGITQSPKYLFRKEGQNVTLSCEQNLNHDAMYWYRQDPGQGLRLIYYSQIVNDFQKGDIAEGYSVSREKKESFPLTVTSAQKNPTAFYLCASSMGFTQETQYFGPGTRLLVL.

This chain links TRBV9 with TRBJ1-1; perhaps TRBD1 as D (5 bases). Germline CDR1 reads SGDLS; CDR2 reads YYNGEE. The CDR3 totals 14 residues. The ends were cut back, 2 bases at V and 6 bases at J, with 14 bases in the middle. In DNA form, the CDR3 reads TGTGCCAGCAGCGTGGGGACCCGCCCCGCTGAAGCTTTCTTT. Protein product: CASSVGTRPAEAFF. Filled out from reference TRBV9 and TRBJ1-1, the complete variable domain reads DSGVTQTPKHLITATGQRVTLRCSPRSGDLSVYWYQQSLDQGLQFLIQYYNGEERAKGNILERFSAQQFPDLHSELNLSSLELGDSALYFCASSVGTRPAEAFFGQGTRLTVV.

This clone is a singleton in its sample. The V call is TRBV2, the J call TRBJ2-1, with 13 positions matching TRBD2. CDR1 and CDR2 from the germline V gene are SNHLY and FYNNEI. This CDR3 has 16 amino acids. V trimming: 6 bases; J trimming: 3 bases; junction bases outside the gene matches: 5. In DNA form, the CDR3 reads TGTGCCAGCAGAGAACGGACTAGCGGGAGCTACAATGAGCAGTTCTTC. Residues: CASRERTSGSYNEQFF.

The chain recombines TRBV19 with TRBJ2-7, with a tentative D call TRBD1 (6 bases). Germline CDR1 LNHDA, CDR2 SQIVND (reference sequence). V was trimmed by 2 bases and J by 4 bases, leaving 12 bases between them. The CDR3 totals 14 residues. The CDR3 coding sequence is TGTGCCAGTAGTATAAGCCAGGGGCCTTACGAGCAGTACTTC. Translating gives CASSISQGPYEQYF.